Listed here are 4 T cell receptor beta chains from one sample, sequenced in a study of PD-1 blockade in classical Hodgkin lymphoma. Exposure to brentuximab vedotin varied, and each patient had relapsed following autologous stem cell transplantation. Clones were sequenced by immunoSEQ multiplex PCR, and TCRdb holds only the in-frame ones, with some missing. The table includes around 19,000 clones, 75% to 85% detected once. Source: peripheral blood mononuclear cells (PBMCs), taken at baseline. These receptors all stem from a human donor with classical Hodgkin lymphoma.

The CDR3 reads CASSPRQGSSYNEQFF. The CDR3 nucleotides are TGTGCCAGCAGCCCCCGACAGGGTAGCTCCTACAATGAGCAGTTCTTC. The J gene is TRBJ2-1, the V gene TRBV9; 7 nucleotides agree with TRBD1. The CDR3 extends over 16 amino acids. V lost 4 bases, J lost 0 bases, and 7 bases stayed unmatched. Germline CDR1 and CDR2: SGDLS and YYNGEE. Full variable domain (outside the CDR3, taken from reference TRBV9 and TRBJ2-1): DSGVTQTPKHLITATGQRVTLRCSPRSGDLSVYWYQQSLDQGLQFLIQYYNGEERAKGNILERFSAQQFPDLHSELNLSSLELGDSALYFCASSPRQGSSYNEQFFGPGTRLTVL.

The V gene is TRBV27, the J gene TRBJ2-3; no definite D call. In germline, CDR1 is MNHEY, CDR2 SMNVEV (reference sequence). V was pared by 4 bases and J by 0 bases, with 5 bases between. This CDR3 has 13 residues. Written as DNA, the CDR3 is TGTGCCAGCAGTTCCCTAAGCACAGATACGCAGTATTTT. Protein: CASSSLSTDTQYF.

V and J are TRBV5-1 and TRBJ2-3; TRBD2 is a possible D gene (6 bases). V was cut by 4 bases and J by 0 bases, with 12 bases left in between. Germline CDR1 and CDR2: SGHRS and YFSETQ. This CDR3 spans 15 amino acids. CDR3 residues: CASSGDGTSTDTQYF. The CDR3 region has the DNA TGCGCCAGCAGCGGCGACGGGACTAGCACAGATACGCAGTATTTT.

This clone has a handful of counts. The chain couples TRBV7-6 to TRBJ2-7, with D unclear. The V and J ends lost 5 bases and 7 bases respectively, with 15 bases between them. The CDR3 is made up of 13 amino acids. Germline-derived CDR1 and CDR2 are SGHVS and FNYEAQ. In DNA, the CDR3 is TGTGCCAGCAGCCTCGACGGTGCGTGGGAGCAGTACTTC. It specifies CASSLDGAWEQYF.